A selection of T cell receptor beta chains follows, all from one sample in a study of T cells expressing NK-cell markers. TCRdb processed the 5' RACE reads again and assigns one entry to each CDR3 protein, with no DNA. The sample yields about 120,000 distinct CDR3 sequences, of which the top ten take up less than 20%. The sequenced material came from blood T cells: a sorted CD56 or NKG2C T cell subset, CD4+ or CD8+ T cells, or bulk PBMC T cells (not recorded which). All receptors derive from a woman aged 18 to 75 in good health. CDR3s include the opening cysteine and the closing phenylalanine or tryptophan.

j_gene	v_gene	CDR3aa
TRBJ1-1	TRBV10-3	CAISERPGNRANTEAFF
TRBJ2-5	TRBV18	CASSTDREPRETQYF
TRBJ1-4	TRBV15	CATASGFANEKLFF
TRBJ2-3	TRBV5-6	CASSLSSGVTDTQYF
TRBJ2-3	TRBV7-2	CASSLVLASTDTQYF
TRBJ2-2	TRBV25-1	CASRTRNTGELFF
TRBJ2-5	TRBV18	CASSPGDRAQETQYF
TRBJ1-5	TRBV20-1	CSARDRHASNQPQHF
TRBJ1-5	TRBV7-2	CASSPRGGYSNQPQHF
TRBJ2-1	TRBV2	CASRGLAGNEQFF
TRBJ2-5	TRBV4-3	CASSQDLEGPGAQYF
TRBJ2-7	TRBV20-1	CSADTRDSHEQYF
TRBJ2-7	TRBV7-3	CASSSLALSGEQYF
TRBJ2-3	TRBV6-2/TRBV6-3	CASSYSIFSGTRLTDTQYF
TRBJ1-1	TRBV7-2	CASSLYGSPNTEAFF
TRBJ2-3	TRBV4-2	CASSQSPTVADTQYF
TRBJ2-1	TRBV6-2/TRBV6-3	CASSYKGNEQFF
TRBJ2-1	TRBV30	CAWSVGGAEQFF
TRBJ1-5	TRBV9	CASSSGQGVQPQHF
TRBJ2-2	TRBV4-3	CASSQFSTANTGELFF